Listed below are T cell receptor beta chains from one sample, sequenced in a study of cytomegalovirus exposure and HLA in healthy donors. TCRdb's copy holds only in-frame clones and misses some; the assay was immunoSEQ multiplex PCR. The data show approximately 160,000 clones, more than 60% seen once. The sample was PBMCs. The origin of the receptors is a woman between 35 and 50 years old in good health and CMV-seropositive. CDR3s include the opening cysteine and the closing phenylalanine or tryptophan. Fields, in order: V gene, J gene, clone size, D gene, CDR3 DNA, CDR3 protein. A D gene is named only where the DNA matches it firmly. Where a row states a size, it is once, few, many or the class of an expanded clone; other rows omit it.

TRBV7-9	TRBJ1-6	.	.	TGTTCCAGCAGCCCGGACAGTAGCTTCGGTTCACCCCTCCACTTT	CSSSPDSSFGSPLHF
TRBV7-2	TRBJ2-4	.	.	TGTGCCAGCAGCCCCGGTTGGATTCAGTACTTC	CASSPGWIQYF
TRBV6-1	TRBJ2-2	.	.	TGTGCCAGCAGTGTATCAAGGGGGACCGGGGAGCTGTTTTTT	CASSVSRGTGELFF
TRBV5-6	TRBJ1-5	.	.	TGTGCCAGCAGCTTGTTCGGGAGTCAGCCCCAGCATTTT	CASSLFGSQPQHF
TRBV7-9	TRBJ1-5	.	.	TGTGCCAGCAGCTTACAGGGTTTCGATCAGCCCCAGCATTTT	CASSLQGFDQPQHF
TRBV7-2	TRBJ2-3	once	.	TGTGCCAGCAGCCGCTGGAGCGGCACTAGCACAGATACGCAGTATTTT	CASSRWSGTSTDTQYF
TRBV19	TRBJ2-1	.	TRBD2	TGTGCCAGTAGTAATCGGGGGGGGCGGGGAGCCTACAATGAGCAGTTCTTC	CASSNRGGRGAYNEQFF
TRBV7-2	TRBJ2-7	.	.	TGTGCCAGCAGCTCCGGATCGGGCGGGAATCAGCAGTACTTC	CASSSGSGGNQQYF
TRBV9	TRBJ2-2	.	.	TGTGCCAGCAGCCCCCAGGGGCCCGGGGAGCTGTTTTTT	CASSPQGPGELFF
TRBV7-6	TRBJ1-3	.	.	TGTGCCAGCAGCACTCCCGACGGACTCTCTGGAAACACCATATATTTT	CASSTPDGLSGNTIYF
TRBV7-9	TRBJ1-4	few	TRBD1	TGTGCCAGCAGCCCCCCAAGGACAGGGGGCGTTGAAAAACTGTTTTTT	CASSPPRTGGVEKLFF
TRBV19	TRBJ2-1	.	TRBD2	TGTGCCAGTAGCACCTTAGGCTTGCGGGGGGCGAACAATGAGCAGTTCTTC	CASSTLGLRGANNEQFF
TRBV5-4	TRBJ1-5	.	TRBD1	TGTGCCACTGGACAGGGGAATCAGCCCCAGCATTTT	CATGQGNQPQHF
TRBV10-1	TRBJ2-7	.	TRBD1	TGCGCCAGCAGTGTGGACAGGGGGCAGACCCACGAGCAGTACTTC	CASSVDRGQTHEQYF
TRBV7-8	TRBJ1-2	once	TRBD1	TGTGCCAGCAGCTTAGGAGGGGGCATCTATGGCTACACCTTC	CASSLGGGIYGYTF
TRBV5-1	TRBJ1-5	.	.	TGCGCCAGCAGCTTGCTTCTTCAGCCCCAGCATTTT	CASSLLLQPQHF
TRBV25-1	TRBJ2-3	.	.	TGTGCCAGCAGTGGGGCCGGGGGGCTTACGCAGTATTTT	CASSGAGGLTQYF
TRBV7-2	TRBJ2-7	once	TRBD1	TGTGCCAGCAGCCCAACAGGGGGCATCGAGCAGTACTTC	CASSPTGGIEQYF
TRBV27	TRBJ1-1	.	.	TGTGCCAGCAGTTTTCGGGGTGGAACTGAAGCTTTCTTT	CASSFRGGTEAFF
TRBV5-6	TRBJ2-5	.	TRBD1	TGTGCCAGCAGCGTACGGGACAGGGGGCCCGAGACCCAGTACTTC	CASSVRDRGPETQYF
TRBV14	TRBJ1-5	.	.	TGTGCCAGCAGCCGGGAGACGGGTGGGCCCCAGCATTTT	CASSRETGGPQHF
TRBV10-3	TRBJ1-4	.	.	TGTGCCATCAGTCACGGAGGAACTAATGAAAAACTGTTTTTT	CAISHGGTNEKLFF
TRBV6-6	TRBJ2-7	few	.	TGTGCCAGCAGGGAGGCATCCTACGAGCAGTACTTC	CASREASYEQYF
TRBV7-6	TRBJ2-7	.	TRBD1	TGTGCCAGCAGCTTAGCTGTTCCCGAGGGGACAGGGATCTCCTACGAGCAGTACTTC	CASSLAVPEGTGISYEQYF
TRBV29-1	TRBJ1-6	.	TRBD1	TGCAGCGTTGAAGATGCGACTACAGGGGCGGATTCACCCCTCCACTTT	CSVEDATTGADSPLHF
TRBV18	TRBJ1-2	.	TRBD1	TGTGCCAGCTCACACCGGGACAGGGGTGGCTACACCTTC	CASSHRDRGGYTF
TRBV11-1	TRBJ1-6	.	.	TGTGCCAGCAGCCCCCGTGAGGGCTGGGATTCACCCCTCCACTTT	CASSPREGWDSPLHF
TRBV30	TRBJ1-4	.	TRBD1	TGTGCCTGGAGAGACAAAACCGGGACAGGCGATGAAAAACTGTTTTTT	CAWRDKTGTGDEKLFF
TRBV13	TRBJ2-3	.	TRBD2	TGTGCCAGCAGCTTAATTGATCGGCTAGCGGGGGGGCAGGGGGTGAGCACAGATACGCAGTATTTT	CASSLIDRLAGGQGVSTDTQYF
TRBV5-4	TRBJ2-3	.	TRBD2	TGTGCCAGCAGGTCCGGGACTAGCGGGAGGACAGATACGCAGTATTTT	CASRSGTSGRTDTQYF
TRBV6-5	TRBJ1-2	.	.	TGTGCCAGCACCTACGGGTTGGGCTATGGCTACACCTTC	CASTYGLGYGYTF
TRBV6-1	TRBJ1-4	.	TRBD1	TGTGCCAGCAGTGAAGGACAGGGGGCTAATGAAAAACTGTTTTTT	CASSEGQGANEKLFF
TRBV9	TRBJ2-6	.	.	TGTGCCAGCAGCGCCGCGCTTCGGGGGAGCTCTGGGGCCAACGTCCTGACTTTC	CASSAALRGSSGANVLTF
TRBV6-1	TRBJ1-1	once	.	TGTGCCAGCAGTGAAATGATCGGGGTGTCGGGGGCTTTCTTT	CASSEMIGVSGAFF
TRBV19	TRBJ1-2	.	.	TGTGCCAGTAGTAGCTACGCGGAGGACTATGGCTACACCTTC	CASSSYAEDYGYTF
TRBV7-6	TRBJ1-3	.	.	TGTGCCAGCAGCTTATCCCAGGGGACTGGAAACACCATATATTTT	CASSLSQGTGNTIYF
TRBV7-2	TRBJ2-7	few	TRBD2	TGTGCCAGCAGCTTAGCGGGCGGGGGTGAATCCCGAAGGTACGAGCAGTACTTC	CASSLAGGGESRRYEQYF
TRBV7-6	TRBJ2-3	.	.	TGTGCCAGCAGCTTGGGAGTTTCGACCACAGATACGCAGTATTTT	CASSLGVSTTDTQYF
TRBV11-2	TRBJ1-2	once	TRBD1	TGTGCCAGCAGCTTAGATCTTTGGGGGGACAGCGACTATGGCTACACCTTC	CASSLDLWGDSDYGYTF
TRBV4-1	TRBJ1-2	few	TRBD1	TGCGCCAGCAGCCGGGCAGGGGGGAACTATGGCTACACCTTC	CASSRAGGNYGYTF
TRBV7-2	TRBJ1-3	.	.	TGTGCCAGCACCAATTACCGGGGAAACACCATATATTTT	CASTNYRGNTIYF
TRBV29-1	TRBJ1-3	few	.	TGCAGCGTTGAAACAGGGTTTGATAACACCATATATTTT	CSVETGFDNTIYF
TRBV7-3	TRBJ1-1	.	TRBD1	TGTGCCAGCAGCTTAGACGGACAGGGGAGAACTGAAGCTTTCTTT	CASSLDGQGRTEAFF
TRBV18	TRBJ1-1	.	.	TGTGCCAGCTCACCAAGAGCTCCGAACACTGAAGCTTTCTTT	CASSPRAPNTEAFF
TRBV27	TRBJ1-2	.	TRBD1	TGTGCCAGCAGTGCTGAAGGGGGCCCCTTAATTCGTGGCTACACCTTC	CASSAEGGPLIRGYTF
TRBV5-1	TRBJ2-7	.	.	TGCGCCAGCCGGTCTGCGGGGGCTTTTGAGCAGTACTTC	CASRSAGAFEQYF
TRBV5-1	TRBJ1-4	.	.	TGCGCCAGCAGGGAGGGCCCGGGATTTAATGAAAAACTGTTTTTT	CASREGPGFNEKLFF
TRBV11-2	TRBJ2-1	.	TRBD1	TGTGCCAGCAGCTTAACATCCGGGACAGGCTACAATGAGCAGTTCTTC	CASSLTSGTGYNEQFF
TRBV5-4	TRBJ1-1	.	.	TGTGCCAGCAGCTTGGTCGGGGAATGGAACACTGAAGCTTTCTTT	CASSLVGEWNTEAFF
TRBV11-3	TRBJ2-7	.	.	TGTGCCAGCAGCTCCGGTCGATCGACCTACGAGCAGTACTTC	CASSSGRSTYEQYF
TRBV9	TRBJ2-1	.	.	TGTGCCAGCAGCGTAGGCACCAGCTCGGGTGAGCAGTTCTTC	CASSVGTSSGEQFF
TRBV4-2	TRBJ2-3	few	TRBD2	TGTGCCAGCAGCCGTGGGGCGGCTAGCGGGCTCAGCACAGATACGCAGTATTTT	CASSRGAASGLSTDTQYF
TRBV19	TRBJ1-2	.	.	TGTGCCAGCCTAGAGCCGGGAAGGGATGGCTACACCTTC	CASLEPGRDGYTF